This TCR beta chain was retrieved from a study of blood T cell repertoires in COVID-19. The CDR3 has 11 amino acids. Trimming removed 6 bases from V and 13 bases from J, with 12 bases in between. The germline gives CDR1 MDHEN, CDR2 SYDVKM. Assay used: immunoSEQ multiplex PCR; TCRdb lists only in-frame clones, some missing. The sample shows about 490,000 clones, roughly 88% of them seen only once. The sequence came from a human donor in a cohort sampled during active COVID-19. The rearrangement links TRBV28 to TRBJ1-4, with D possibly TRBD1 on 5 matching bases. Sequencing was performed on peripheral blood. The CDR3 coding sequence is TGTGCCAGCAGGTCAACAGGCGTACTGTTTTTT. Residues: CASRSTGVLFF.